The 20 T cell receptor beta chains given below trace back to one sample, sequenced in a study of cytomegalovirus exposure and HLA in healthy donors. Amplification used 60 Vbeta primers and 13 Jbeta primers. Assay: immunoSEQ multiplex PCR; the TCRdb copy retains only in-frame clones and omits some. This table holds about 140,000 clones. The sample consisted of PBMCs. The receptors stem from a male donor in good health and CMV-seronegative.

CDR3: CASSLAAIPQQGRGYTF. The CDR3 bases are TGCGCCAGCAGCTTGGCCGCCATCCCTCAACAGGGGCGGGGCTACACCTTC. V gene TRBV5-1 combines with J gene TRBJ1-2; 7 bases line up with TRBD1. Germline V gene data show CDR1 as SGHRS and CDR2 as YFSETQ. This CDR3 spans 17 amino acids. V lost 0 bases to trimming and J lost 8 bases; unmatched junction nucleotides: 16. Using reference TRBV5-1 and TRBJ1-2 for the parts outside the CDR3, the full variable domain is KAGVTQTPRYLIKTRGQQVTLSCSPISGHRSVSWYQQTPGQGLQFLFEYFSETQRNKGNFPGRFSGRQFSNSRSEMNVSTLELGDSALYLCASSLAAIPQQGRGYTFGSGTRLTVV.

The CDR3 DNA is TGCAGCGTTGAAACGGAGGGCCTTATGGATGAGCAGTTCTTC. Its translation is CSVETEGLMDEQFF. This rearrangement joins TRBV29-1 to TRBJ2-1; D might be TRBD2 (6 bases). The CDR3 has 14 amino acids. Germline-derived CDR1 and CDR2 are SQVTM and ANQGSEA. V lost 2 bases and J 8 bases, leaving 16 bases between the germline ends.

This rearrangement joins TRBV29-1 to TRBJ2-1; the match to TRBD2 covers 8 bases. V lost 5 bases and J lost 4; bases outside the gene matches: 4. The CDR3 is made up of 13 amino acids. The germline V gene encodes CDR1 SQVTM and CDR2 ANQGSEA. CDR3 bases: TGCAGCGTTACGGGGGGGGCTTACAATGAGCAGTTCTTC. As protein: CSVTGGAYNEQFF.

This chain links TRBV10-3 with TRBJ2-7, with D perhaps TRBD1 (6 bases). The CDR3 has 14 residues. Trimming stripped 7 bases from V and 0 bases from J, with 13 bases between. The V gene's germline CDR1 is ENHRY and CDR2 SYGVKD. CDR3 sequence (DNA): TGTGCCATCATGTCTAGGGACATCTCCTACGAGCAGTACTTC. It specifies CAIMSRDISYEQYF.

The V gene is TRBV5-1, the J gene TRBJ1-2; D remains unclear. The CDR3 sequence is 15 residues long. Trimming stripped 0 bases from V and 4 bases from J, with 13 bases between. In germline, CDR1 is SGHRS, CDR2 YFSETQ. The CDR3: CASSLGRRGPYGYTF. CDR3 coding DNA: TGCGCCAGCAGCTTGGGTAGAAGAGGGCCCTATGGCTACACCTTC. Full variable domain (outside the CDR3, taken from reference TRBV5-1 and TRBJ1-2): KAGVTQTPRYLIKTRGQQVTLSCSPISGHRSVSWYQQTPGQGLQFLFEYFSETQRNKGNFPGRFSGRQFSNSRSEMNVSTLELGDSALYLCASSLGRRGPYGYTFGSGTRLTVV.

The CDR3: CASSIRRTSRGETQYF. Written as DNA, the CDR3 is TGTGCCAGTAGTATTAGGAGGACTAGCAGAGGAGAGACCCAGTACTTC. The rearrangement links TRBV19 to TRBJ2-5; 8 bases agree with TRBD2. Germline trimming cut 3 bases from V and 4 bases from J; bases unmatched to any gene: 10. Per the germline V gene, CDR1 is LNHDA and CDR2 is SQIVND (reference sequence). This CDR3 has 16 residues.

J is TRBJ1-1 and V is TRBV5-4; D is undetermined. CDR3 length: 13 residues. Germline V gene data show CDR1 as SGHNT and CDR2 as YYREEE (reference sequence). Deletions cut 0 bases from V and 1 base from J, with 4 bases between. CDR3 nucleotide sequence: TGTGCCAGCAGCTTGGGGGCGAACACTGAAGCTTTCTTT. Translating it yields CASSLGANTEAFF.

The J gene is TRBJ2-2, the V gene TRBV19, with D uncertain. Trimming left V 9 bases short and J 6 bases short, with 14 bases between. CDR3 length equals 13 residues. The germline gives CDR1 LNHDA, CDR2 SQIVND (reference sequence). CDR3 loop: CASQRPRAGELFF. CDR3 sequence (DNA): TGTGCCAGCCAGAGGCCCCGGGCCGGGGAGCTGTTTTTT.

The chain employs TRBV19 and TRBJ2-7; TRBD1 matches at 8 bases. The length of the CDR3 is 13 residues. V lost 6 bases and J lost 3; bases outside the gene matches: 4. CDR1 LNHDA and CDR2 SQIVND come from the germline V gene (reference sequence). CDR3 nucleotide sequence: TGTGCCAGTAGGGCCGACAGGGGCTACGAGCAGTACTTC. Its protein product is CASRADRGYEQYF.

V gene TRBV2 combines with J gene TRBJ2-1; 8 positions match TRBD1. This CDR3 is built from 13 residues. In germline, CDR1 is SNHLY, CDR2 FYNNEI. After removal of 3 bases from V and 7 bases from J, the junction contained 2 bases not matched to a gene. The DNA for the CDR3 is TGTGCCAGCAGTGAGAACAGGGGGAATGAGCAGTTCTTC. This codes for CASSENRGNEQFF. The complete variable domain, with remaining parts taken from reference TRBV2 and TRBJ2-1, reads EPEVTQTPSHQVTQMGQEVILRCVPISNHLYFYWYRQILGQKVEFLVSFYNNEISEKSEIFDDQFSVERPDGSNFTLKIRSTKLEDSAMYFCASSENRGNEQFFGPGTRLTVL.

The chain has TRBV6-1 and TRBJ1-1; 7 nucleotides match TRBD1. Per germline, CDR1 MNHNS and CDR2 SASEGT. J gave up 0 bases and V 8 bases, and 9 bases lay outside the gene matches. The length of the CDR3 is 15 residues. In nucleotides, the CDR3 is TGTGCCAGCGGCCCTCGGGGGACAGTGAACACTGAAGCTTTCTTT. Encoded protein: CASGPRGTVNTEAFF.

The CDR3 protein is CASSERSLAGAYTGELFF. CDR3 DNA: TGTGCCAGCAGTGAAAGGTCACTAGCGGGAGCGTACACCGGGGAGCTGTTTTTT. The chain combines TRBV6-1 with TRBJ2-2, with 11 bases lining up with TRBD2. The germline CDR1 and CDR2 sequences are MNHNS and SASEGT. The CDR3 spans 18 residues. Germline trimming cut 2 bases from V and 3 bases from J; bases unmatched to any gene: 8.

The rearrangement joins TRBV6-5 to TRBJ1-5; no clear D. The germline V and J ends were trimmed by 4 bases and 7 bases, with 8 bases remaining between them. Germline CDR1 and CDR2: MNHEY and SVGAGI. The CDR3 loop spans 12 amino acids. CDR3 DNA: TGTGCCAGCAGTTCCCCGGGGCAGCCCCAGCATTTT. Its protein product is CASSSPGQPQHF.

The rearrangement joins TRBV14 to TRBJ1-1; D may be TRBD1 (5 bases). Deletions cut 4 bases from V and 6 bases from J, with 12 bases between. This CDR3 is 13 amino acids long. Germline CDR1 SGHDN, CDR2 FVKESK. CDR3 in DNA: TGTGCCAGCAGCCCCTCGGGGGGTCCTGAAGCTTTCTTT. Translating it yields CASSPSGGPEAFF.

The rearrangement joins TRBV29-1 to TRBJ2-5; 7 bases agree with TRBD1. CDR1 and CDR2 from the germline V gene are SQVTM and ANQGSEA. The junction had 1 base not matched to a gene; V was cut back by 5 bases and J by 1 base. The CDR3 sequence is 12 residues long. CDR3 nucleotide sequence: TGCAGCGTTCGACAGGGCCAAGAGACCCAGTACTTC. Protein product: CSVRQGQETQYF.

V gene TRBV9 combines with J gene TRBJ2-7, with TRBD1 matching over 8 bases. Germline V lookup: CDR1 SGDLS, CDR2 YYNGEE. V lost 6 bases to trimming and J lost 3 bases; unmatched junction nucleotides: 8. The CDR3 consists of 14 residues. The CDR3 is CASTLSGGGYEQYF. DNA of the CDR3: TGTGCCAGCACCCTTTCAGGGGGCGGCTACGAGCAGTACTTC.

The rearrangement joins TRBV30 to TRBJ1-1, with D possibly being TRBD1 (6 bases). The ends were cut back, 1 base at V and 7 bases at J, with 10 bases in the middle. The CDR3 sequence is 12 residues long. Looked up from germline, CDR1 is GTSNPN and CDR2 is SVGIG (reference sequence). The CDR3 loop is CAWSGGGVEAFF. CDR3 nucleotide sequence: TGTGCCTGGAGTGGAGGGGGGGTTGAAGCTTTCTTT. Complete variable domain (other parts from reference TRBV30 and TRBJ1-1): SQTIHQWPATLVQPVGSPLSLECTVEGTSNPNLYWYRQAAGRGLQLLFYSVGIGQISSEVPQNLSASRPQDRQFILSSKKLLLSDSGFYLCAWSGGGVEAFFGQGTRLTVV.

The chain uses TRBV5-8 and TRBJ2-5; 13 bases are shared with TRBD2. The germline gives CDR1 SGHTS, CDR2 YDEGEE. This CDR3 has 16 residues. V shed 4 bases and J 0 bases; nucleotides not matched to a gene: 3. CDR3 nucleotide sequence: TGTGCCAGCAGCCCAGGGACTAGCGGGAACCAAGAGACCCAGTACTTC. This encodes CASSPGTSGNQETQYF.

The chain links TRBV4-1 to TRBJ1-4; TRBD1 matches 7 bases. Germline values: CDR1 MGHRA, CDR2 YSYEKL. The J segment lost 4 bases and the V segment lost 0 bases, leaving 11 bases of the junction unmatched. The CDR3 is 18 amino acids. The CDR3 reads CASSQDPGGGPDNEKLFF. As DNA, the CDR3 is TGCGCCAGCAGCCAAGATCCGGGAGGGGGCCCAGATAATGAAAAACTGTTTTTT.

This sequence joins TRBV5-1 and TRBJ2-5, with 10 nucleotides matching TRBD1. The trim removed 0 bases at V and 3 bases at J, leaving 5 bases unmatched. From germline, CDR1 is SGHRS and CDR2 YFSETQ. The CDR3 contains 16 residues. The CDR3 DNA follows: TGCGCCAGCAGCTTGGGTGGGACAGGGGCCGAAGAGACCCAGTACTTC. This sequence encodes CASSLGGTGAEETQYF.